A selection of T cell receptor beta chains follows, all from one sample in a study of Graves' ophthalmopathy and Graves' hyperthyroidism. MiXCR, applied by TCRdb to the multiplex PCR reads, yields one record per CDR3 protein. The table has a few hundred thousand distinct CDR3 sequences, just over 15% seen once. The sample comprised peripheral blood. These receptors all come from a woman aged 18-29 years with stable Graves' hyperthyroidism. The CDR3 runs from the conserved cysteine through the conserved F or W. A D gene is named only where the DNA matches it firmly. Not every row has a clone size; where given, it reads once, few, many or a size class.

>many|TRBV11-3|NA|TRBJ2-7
CASSPRRLRAYEQYF
TGTGCCAGCAGCCCCCGACGACTTCGGGCGTACGAGCAGTACTTC
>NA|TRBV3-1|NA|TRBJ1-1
CASSQDHGGPNTEAFF
TGTGCCAGCAGCCAAGATCATGGGGGACCGAACACTGAAGCTTTCTTT
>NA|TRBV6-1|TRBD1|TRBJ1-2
CASSSGQGFRAGYTF
TGTGCCAGCAGCTCGGGACAGGGGTTCAGGGCCGGCTACACCTTC
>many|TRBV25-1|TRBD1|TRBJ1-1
CASSTGVRDTEAFF
TGTGCCAGCAGCACAGGGGTACGGGACACTGAAGCTTTCTTT
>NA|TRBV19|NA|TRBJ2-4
CASSPTGSKNIKYF
TGTGCCAGTAGTCCGACAGGAAGCAAAAACATTAAGTACTTC
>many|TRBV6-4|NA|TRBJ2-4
CASPPRGVAGLLLLAKNIQYF
TGTGCCAGCCCTCCTAGGGGGGTAGCGGGTCTCCTATTACTAGCCAAAAACATTCAGTACTTC
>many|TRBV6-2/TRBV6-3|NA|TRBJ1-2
CASSYPRDQRINYGYTF
TGTGCCAGCAGTTACCCCCGGGACCAAAGGATCAACTATGGCTACACCTTC
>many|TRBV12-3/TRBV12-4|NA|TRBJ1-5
CASSFGSNQPQHF
TGTGCCAGCAGTTTTGGCAGCAATCAGCCCCAGCATTTT
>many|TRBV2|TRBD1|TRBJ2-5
CASGRTGKETQYF
TGTGCCAGCGGAAGGACAGGGAAAGAGACCCAGTACTTC
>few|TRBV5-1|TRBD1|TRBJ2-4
CASSGDRERNIQYF
TGCGCCAGCAGCGGGGACAGGGAAAGAAACATTCAGTACTTC
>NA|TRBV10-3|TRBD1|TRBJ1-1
CAISGTGVRGTEAFF
TGTGCCATCAGTGGGACAGGGGTCCGCGGCACTGAAGCTTTCTTT
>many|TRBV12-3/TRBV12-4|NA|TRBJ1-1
CASRRGSGVAEAFF
TGTGCCAGCAGGCGGGGTTCGGGGGTGGCTGAAGCTTTCTTT
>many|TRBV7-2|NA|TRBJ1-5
CASSLQVSNQPQHF
TGTGCCAGCAGTTTACAGGTTAGCAATCAGCCCCAGCATTTT
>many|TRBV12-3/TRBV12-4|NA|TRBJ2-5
CASSSRQDGETQYF
TGTGCCAGCAGTTCCCGCCAAGATGGAGAGACCCAGTACTTC
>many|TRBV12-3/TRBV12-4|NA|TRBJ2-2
CASRALSTGELFF
TGTGCCAGCAGGGCCCTGTCGACCGGGGAGCTGTTTTTT
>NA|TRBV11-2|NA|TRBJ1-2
CASSSPRGRRAYGYTF
TGTGCCAGCAGCTCCCCCCGGGGGAGAAGGGCCTATGGCTACACCTTC
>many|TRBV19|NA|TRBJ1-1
CASSIGGAAGTEAFF
TGTGCCAGTAGTATAGGAGGGGCGGCAGGCACTGAAGCTTTCTTT
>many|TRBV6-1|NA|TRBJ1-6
CASRTASSYNSPLHF
TGTGCCAGCAGGACCGCGAGCTCCTATAATTCACCCCTCCACTTT
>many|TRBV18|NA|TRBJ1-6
CASSPRGDWSPLHF
TGTGCCAGCTCACCACGAGGTGACTGGTCCCCCCTCCACTTT
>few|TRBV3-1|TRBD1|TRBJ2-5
CASSPRYRGRETQYF
TGTGCCAGCAGTCCTCGATACAGGGGGCGTGAGACCCAGTACTTC